This T cell receptor (beta chain) was sequenced in a study of CD8 T cells in ankylosing spondylitis. Construction of TCR beta libraries was performed using quantitative 5'-RACE with molecular barcodes. TCRdb reprocessed the 5' RACE reads via MiXCR and lists one record per CDR3 protein. This table has 700,000 or so distinct CDR3 sequences, 19% appearing once. Study-level points and caveats: Clones linked to disease, bearing a CD8+ phenotype, were relatively rare in peripheral blood. Past research had described some motif variants in reactive arthritis synovial fluid and blood. Reportedly, disease-linked clones are significantly enriched in ankylosing spondylitis patients' matched synovial fluid. The study identified a TCR beta motif of under ten highly homologous variants that appeared characteristic of ankylosing spondylitis blood.

Concerning this clonotype: The target antigen is unknown.

Deletions cut 9 bases from V and 6 bases from J, with 17 bases between. Germline CDR1 is LGHNA and CDR2 is YNFKEQ. The CDR3 extends over 14 amino acids. This clonotype originated in a male donor with ankylosing spondylitis. Sequenced: blood, either unsorted or a sorted T cell fraction (not recorded which). This rearrangement joins TRBV4-2 to TRBJ1-4; D gene ambiguous. This chain's CDR3 is CASTTWLLDEKLFF. As DNA, the CDR3 is TGTGCCAGTACAACGTGGCTTTTGGATGAAAAACTGTTTTTT.